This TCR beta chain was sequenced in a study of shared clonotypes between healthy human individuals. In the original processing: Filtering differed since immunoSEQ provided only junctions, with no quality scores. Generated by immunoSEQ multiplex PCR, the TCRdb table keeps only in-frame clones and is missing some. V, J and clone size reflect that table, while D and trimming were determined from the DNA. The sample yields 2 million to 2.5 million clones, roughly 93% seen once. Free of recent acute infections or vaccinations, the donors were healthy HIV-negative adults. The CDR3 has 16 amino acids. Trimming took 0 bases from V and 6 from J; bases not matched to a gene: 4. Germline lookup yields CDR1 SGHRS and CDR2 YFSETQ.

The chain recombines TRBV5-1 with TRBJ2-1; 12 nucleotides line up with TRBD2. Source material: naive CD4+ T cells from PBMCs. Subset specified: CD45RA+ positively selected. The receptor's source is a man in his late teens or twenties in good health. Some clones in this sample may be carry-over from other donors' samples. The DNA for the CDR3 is TGCGCCAGCAGCTTGGTATTGGGACTAGCGGGCAATGAGCAGTTCTTC. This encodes CASSLVLGLAGNEQFF.